This T cell receptor (beta chain) was captured in a study of blood T cells in healthy people across ages. Next came a second PCR, run for 7 to 11 cycles, which used a sample-barcoded 5' primer along with a J-beta primer mix. TCRdb redid the calling of the 5' RACE reads with MiXCR, one entry per CDR3 protein. The profile covers 950,000 to 1,200,000 distinct CDR3 sequences, with 35% to 40% appearing a single time and about an eighth taken by the ten largest. Sequencing was done on a sample of blood. The sequence derives from a man between 18 and 35 years old in good health.

In DNA form, the CDR3 reads TGTGCCAGCAGTTTACCTACAGGGATTCAAGAGACCCAGTACTTC. Protein sequence: CASSLPTGIQETQYF. This chain uses TRBV12-3 or TRBV12-4 with TRBJ2-5; D possibly corresponds to TRBD1 (6 bases). V was pared by 2 bases and J by 2 bases, with 12 bases between. This CDR3 region has 15 residues.